These T cell receptor beta chains were read from a single sample in a study of cytomegalovirus exposure and HLA in healthy donors. Assay: immunoSEQ multiplex PCR; the TCRdb copy retains only in-frame clones and omits some. Of roughly 100,000 clones in the sample, approximately 82% are singletons; the top ten hold approximately 8%. The sample comprised PBMCs. The source of these receptors is a man aged 35-49 years in good health and CMV-seropositive. Both conserved end residues are part of each CDR3. The D gene is left open where the match is weak. Clone size appears in some rows only: once, few, many, or a class for an expanded clone.

v_call	j_call	clone_size	d_call	cdr3_nt	cdr3_aa
TRBV7-2	TRBJ1-5	NA	NA	TGTGCCAGCAGCTTACTTAACAATCAGCCCCAGCATTTT	CASSLLNNQPQHF
TRBV7-2	TRBJ2-4	NA	NA	TGTGCCAGCAGCCCCATGGCGGGGTCCAAAAACATTCAGTACTTC	CASSPMAGSKNIQYF
TRBV7-7	TRBJ2-1	once	NA	TGTGCTAGCAGCCCCCTGGGGGGAAGCTCCTACAATGAGCAGTTCTTC	CASSPLGGSSYNEQFF
TRBV9	TRBJ2-6	NA	NA	TGTGCCAGCAGCGTGTATCTCTCTGGGGCCAACGTCCTGACTTTC	CASSVYLSGANVLTF
TRBV27	TRBJ1-6	NA	TRBD1	TGTGCCAGCAGTCACATCCTCCTGACAGGGAAGGGTTCACCCCTCCACTTT	CASSHILLTGKGSPLHF
TRBV25-1	TRBJ1-5	NA	TRBD1	TGTGCCAGCAGTGACCATGGAGGGACACAGGGGAGCAATCAGCCCCAGCATTTT	CASSDHGGTQGSNQPQHF
TRBV7-2	TRBJ2-1	NA	NA	TGTGCCAGCAGCCCATCCGGGATTCCCGAGCAGTTCTTC	CASSPSGIPEQFF
TRBV9	TRBJ2-7	NA	TRBD1	TGTGCCAGCAGCCCTCGGACAGGTGGTGCCTACGAGCAGTACTTC	CASSPRTGGAYEQYF
TRBV7-3	TRBJ2-2	NA	TRBD1	TGTGCCAGCAGCCTCGGACAGGGCCTCTACACCGGGGAGCTGTTTTTT	CASSLGQGLYTGELFF
TRBV19	TRBJ1-1	few	NA	TGTGCCAGTAGCATAGGAGGGGGAATCGGCACTGAAGCTTTCTTT	CASSIGGGIGTEAFF
TRBV7-2	TRBJ2-4	NA	NA	TGTGCCAGCAGCCACCCAGGGGGGAACATTCAGTACTTC	CASSHPGGNIQYF
TRBV5-1	TRBJ2-3	NA	TRBD2	TGCGCCAGCAGCTTCGGGACTATATCAGATACGCAGTATTTT	CASSFGTISDTQYF
TRBV18	TRBJ2-4	NA	TRBD1	TGTGCCAGCTCAACACTTGCCCTCTCGGGACAGGGGCACATTCAGTACTTC	CASSTLALSGQGHIQYF
TRBV5-5	TRBJ2-7	NA	TRBD2	TGTGCCAGCAGCTTGGTAACCCGAGCGGGGTCCGAGCAGTACTTC	CASSLVTRAGSEQYF